The entry that follows covers one T cell receptor beta chain sequence. Its antigen target is currently unknown. No base quality information exists; no much larger clone differs at one position. This sample stems from a study of T cell changes during pregnancy in multiple sclerosis (dated by TCRdb to about 2019). Concerning the study at large: In women with multiple sclerosis, the researchers looked at how the T cell repertoire shifted as pregnancy progressed.

The CDR3 spans 14 residues, from the cysteine through the phenylalanine. Only the CDR3 DNA is retained, 42 bases long and in frame from the first base. From the germline V gene, CDR1 is MNHNS and CDR2 is SASEGT. V is clipped by 2 bases and J by 7 bases, and the sequence between their germline boundaries is 11 bases long. Receptors were amplified or captured by the immunoSEQ multiplex PCR assay. Entries here come from immuneACCESS through TCRdb and include only in-frame sequences with V and J called. Some clones fail to appear in such tables; in the studies checked, an unresolved V gene covers under half of the shortfall, and the cause of the remainder is unknown. The sample contains around 68,000 clones, around nine tenths of them found a single time. The ten top clones hold more than 0.4% of the sample.

The rearrangement joined TRBV6-1 to TRBJ1-4, with no confident D gene call. The source of this sequence is a female donor with multiple sclerosis, enrolled in a pregnancy study. The sample in question was CD4+ T cells from peripheral blood mononuclear cells, obtained before pregnancy. The base sequence is TGTGCCAGCAGTGAACTGCAAAAGAGTGAAAAACTGTTTTTT. It codes for CASSELQKSEKLFF.